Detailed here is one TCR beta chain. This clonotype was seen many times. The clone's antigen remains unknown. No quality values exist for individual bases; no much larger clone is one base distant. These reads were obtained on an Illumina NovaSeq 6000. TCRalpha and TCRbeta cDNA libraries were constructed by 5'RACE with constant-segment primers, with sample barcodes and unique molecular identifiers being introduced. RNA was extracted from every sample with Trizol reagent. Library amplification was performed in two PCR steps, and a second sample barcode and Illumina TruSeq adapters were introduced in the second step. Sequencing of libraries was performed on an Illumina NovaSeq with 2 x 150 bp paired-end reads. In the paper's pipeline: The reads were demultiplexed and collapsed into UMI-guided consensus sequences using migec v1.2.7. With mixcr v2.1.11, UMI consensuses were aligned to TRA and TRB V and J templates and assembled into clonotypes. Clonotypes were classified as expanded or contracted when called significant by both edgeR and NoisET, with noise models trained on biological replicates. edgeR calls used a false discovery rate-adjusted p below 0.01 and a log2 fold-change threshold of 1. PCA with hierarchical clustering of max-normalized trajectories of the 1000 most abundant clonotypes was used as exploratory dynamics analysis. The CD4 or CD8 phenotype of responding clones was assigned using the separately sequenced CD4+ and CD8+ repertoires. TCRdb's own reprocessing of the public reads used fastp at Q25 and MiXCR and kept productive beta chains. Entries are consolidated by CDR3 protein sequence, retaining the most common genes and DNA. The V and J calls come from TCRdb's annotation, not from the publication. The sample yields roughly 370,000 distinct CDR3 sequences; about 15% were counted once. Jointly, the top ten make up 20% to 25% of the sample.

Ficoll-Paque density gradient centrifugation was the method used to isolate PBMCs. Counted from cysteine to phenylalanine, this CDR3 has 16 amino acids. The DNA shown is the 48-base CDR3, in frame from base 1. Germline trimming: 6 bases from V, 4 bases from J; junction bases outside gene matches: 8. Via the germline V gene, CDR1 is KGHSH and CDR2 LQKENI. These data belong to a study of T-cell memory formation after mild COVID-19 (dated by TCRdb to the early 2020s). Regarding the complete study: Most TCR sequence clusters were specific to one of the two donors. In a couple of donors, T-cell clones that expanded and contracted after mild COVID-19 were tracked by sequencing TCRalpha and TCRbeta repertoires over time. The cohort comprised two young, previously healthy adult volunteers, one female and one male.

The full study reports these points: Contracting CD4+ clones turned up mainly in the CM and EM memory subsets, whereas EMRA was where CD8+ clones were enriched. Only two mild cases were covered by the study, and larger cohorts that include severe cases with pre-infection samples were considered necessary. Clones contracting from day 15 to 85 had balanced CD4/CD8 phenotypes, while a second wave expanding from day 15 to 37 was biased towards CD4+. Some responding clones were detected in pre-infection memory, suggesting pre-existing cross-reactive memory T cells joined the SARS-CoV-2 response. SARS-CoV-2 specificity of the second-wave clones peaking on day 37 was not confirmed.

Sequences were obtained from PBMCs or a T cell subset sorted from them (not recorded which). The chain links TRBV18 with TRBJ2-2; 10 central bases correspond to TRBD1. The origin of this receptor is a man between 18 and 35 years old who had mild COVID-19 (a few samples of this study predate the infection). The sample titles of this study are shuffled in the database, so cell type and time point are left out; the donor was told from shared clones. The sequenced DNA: TGTGCCAGCTCCCAGACTGGGACAGGGGTCACCGGGGAGCTGTTTTTT. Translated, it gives CASSQTGTGVTGELFF.